The 14 T cell receptor beta chains listed next were all sequenced from one sample in a study (dated by TCRdb to the mid-2010s). The method was RT-PCR. The reads were generated on an Illumina MiSeq. The public reads were quality trimmed at Q25 with fastp and then assembled into clones with MiXCR by TCRdb, keeping productive beta chains. CDR3 protein sequences are deduplicated, and each keeps its most common genes and DNA. In all, the sample holds more than 600,000 distinct CDR3 sequences, and approximately 15% of those were seen once. Roughly 3.9% of the sample rests with the top ten. Sequenced: memory CD4+ T cells from blood. The receptors were sampled from a female donor in good health, serving as a healthy control.

The sample holds a few counts of this clonotype. The chain couples TRBV11-1 to TRBJ2-2, with D possibly matching TRBD1 (6 bases). Per the germline V gene, CDR1 is SGHAT and CDR2 is FQDESV (reference sequence). Trimming took 0 bases from V and 6 from J, leaving 11 bases between them. This CDR3 region has 15 residues. The CDR3 is CASSLAEPGAGELFF. The CDR3 region has the DNA TGTGCCAGCAGCTTAGCCGAGCCAGGGGCCGGGGAGCTGTTTTTT.

A few counts support this clonotype. A read error may account for a junction end that differs from germline. The chain is built from TRBV7-2 and TRBJ2-7, with TRBD1 matching 7 bases. CDR3 length equals 15 residues. The germline gives CDR1 SGHTA, CDR2 FQGNSA. DNA for the CDR3: TGTGCCAGCAGTTTAGATTGGGACAGATCCTACGAGCAGTACTTC. Protein: CASSLDWDRSYEQYF.

The chain combines TRBV5-1 with TRBJ2-7; D is ambiguous. The CDR3 extends over 13 amino acids. Between the trimmed V and J ends, which lost 4 bases and 3 bases, there was a span of 11 bases. CDR1 and CDR2 (germline): SGHRS, YFSETQ. CDR3 DNA: TGCGCCAGCAGCCAGGCGCGAAGCTACGAGCAGTACTTC. The encoded protein is CASSQARSYEQYF.

This clonotype was detected only a few times. The chain couples TRBV29-1 to TRBJ1-4; the match to TRBD1 covers 7 bases. CDR3 size: 14 residues. The V gene's germline CDR1 is SQVTM and CDR2 ANQGSEA. The V segment lost 7 bases and the J segment 5 bases; nucleotides outside the gene matches: 10. CDR3 DNA: TGCAGCGCCAGGAAGGGGGCTATGAATGAAAAACTGTTTTTT. Translated, it gives CSARKGAMNEKLFF.

This clonotype showed up just a few times. This rearrangement joins TRBV20-1 to TRBJ2-4; the D gene could be TRBD1 or TRBD2 (6 bases each). The CDR3 is 13 residues long. V was trimmed by 3 bases and J by 13 bases, leaving 19 bases between them. CDR1 DFQATT and CDR2 SNEGSKA come from the germline V gene (reference sequence). The CDR3 protein is CSARGGGLESQYF. The CDR3 DNA reads as TGCAGTGCTAGGGGGGGCGGTCTAGAATCCCAGTACTTC.

This clonotype was observed a handful of times. This chain links TRBV5-1 with TRBJ2-3; weak D call: TRBD1 (6 bases). The germline V gene encodes CDR1 SGHRS and CDR2 YFSETQ. This CDR3 region has 15 residues. V was cut by 8 bases and J by 1 base, with 17 bases left in between. The CDR3 DNA reads as TGCGCCAGTGAACAGGGAGTCTTAGGCACAGATACGCAGTATTTT. It encodes CASEQGVLGTDTQYF.

This clonotype was seen repeatedly, ten times or more. The chain recombines TRBV29-1 with TRBJ2-7; a weak D match, TRBD2 (6 bases). CDR1 is SQVTM and CDR2 is ANQGSEA in the germline V gene. The CDR3 loop spans 14 amino acids. V lost 5 bases to trimming and J lost 0 bases, with 14 bases between them. CDR3 coding DNA: TGCAGCGTTAACCGGGACTCGAGCTCCTACGAGCAGTACTTC. Its protein is CSVNRDSSSYEQYF.

In its sample, this clonotype was seen a few times. V usage is TRBV20-1 and J usage is TRBJ1-6; 7 bases match TRBD1. CDR1 is DFQATT, CDR2 SNEGSKA, per germline (reference sequence). The length of the CDR3 is 13 residues. V shed 2 bases, J shed 8 bases, and the junction held 3 bases outside the gene matches. CDR3 nucleotide sequence: TGCAGTGCTAGACAGGGGGGCCATTCACCCCTCCACTTT. It codes for CSARQGGHSPLHF.

This clonotype was counted only a few times. The gene calls are TRBV15 and TRBJ1-2; D ambiguous. V was cut by 0 bases and J by 3 bases, with 11 bases left in between. CDR1 is LNHNV and CDR2 is YYDKDF in the germline V gene (reference sequence). The CDR3 runs to 15 residues. The CDR3 spells CATSRDSGEDYGYTF. Here the CDR3 DNA reads TGTGCCACCAGCAGAGATTCCGGGGAAGACTATGGCTACACCTTC. Full variable domain (rest looked up from reference TRBV15 and TRBJ1-2): DAMVIQNPRYQVTQFGKPVTLSCSQTLNHNVMYWYQQKSSQAPKLLFHYYDKDFNNEADTPDNFQSRRPNTSFCFLDIRSPGLGDTAMYLCATSRDSGEDYGYTFGSGTRLTVV.

This clonotype was recorded at least ten times. This chain connects TRBV7-2 to TRBJ2-1; 10 bases map to TRBD1. The CDR3 has 15 residues. V lost 2 bases to trimming and J lost 8 bases; unmatched junction nucleotides: 6. CDR1 and CDR2 (germline): SGHTA, FQGNSA. The CDR3 region has the DNA TGTGCCAGCAGCTTATCGGGACAGGGGTGGGATGAGCAGTTCTTC. Protein product: CASSLSGQGWDEQFF.

J is TRBJ2-4 and V is TRBV20-1; TRBD2 might be the D (5 bases). Trimming removed 5 bases from V and 0 bases from J, with 8 bases in between. The CDR3 is made up of 13 amino acids. Germline lookup yields CDR1 DFQATT and CDR2 SNEGSKA (reference sequence). In DNA form, the CDR3 reads TGCAGTGCTGGGAGACTAGCCAAAAACATTCAGTACTTC. This sequence encodes CSAGRLAKNIQYF.

V gene TRBV4-3 combines with J gene TRBJ2-1; 9 nucleotides line up with TRBD2. The J segment lost 7 bases and the V segment lost 0 bases, leaving 7 bases of the junction unmatched. CDR3 length equals 16 residues. Germline-derived CDR1 and CDR2 are LGHNA and YSLEER. CDR3 amino acids: CASSQDGAGGLNEQFF. CDR3 sequence (DNA): TGCGCCAGCAGCCAAGACGGAGCGGGGGGTTTGAATGAGCAGTTCTTC.

The sample holds a few counts of this clonotype. The chain combines TRBV28 with TRBJ2-7, with D perhaps matching TRBD2 (7 bases). CDR3 size: 14 residues. Germline CDR1 is MDHEN and CDR2 is SYDVKM. The ends were cut back, 9 bases at V and 3 bases at J, with 18 bases in the middle. This CDR3 reads CASQGGGGGYEQYF. CDR3 DNA sequence: TGTGCCAGTCAAGGGGGGGGCGGTGGCTACGAGCAGTACTTC.

A few counts support this clonotype. The CDR3 here is CASSSRGTSGSKEQFF. CDR3 DNA: TGTGCCAGCAGCTCCCGAGGGACTAGCGGGAGTAAGGAGCAGTTCTTC. The V call is TRBV11-2, the J call TRBJ2-1, with 14 bases lining up with TRBD2. The CDR3 sequence is 16 residues long. Trimming removed 4 bases from V and 10 bases from J; junction bases left unmatched: 9. Germline V gene lookup returns CDR1 SGHAT and CDR2 FQNNGV.